The 7 T cell receptor beta chains below come from one sample, sequenced in a study of tumor-infiltrating lymphocytes in primary liver carcinoma (dated by TCRdb to the late 2010s). Sequencing was carried out with an Illumina HiSeq 2500. Starting from about 500 ng total RNA, TCRbeta-specific cDNA was produced by reverse transcription with a constant-region primer and ProtoScript II reverse transcriptase. Construction of the TCRbeta libraries relied on three nested rounds of multiplex PCR, following a slightly modified ARM-PCR procedure. Each of the first two PCR rounds ran for approximately 10 cycles using multiplex TRBV1-TRBV30 forward primers together with a Cbeta reverse primer. TCRdb redid the processing of the public reads, applying fastp at Q25 and MiXCR, and retained in-frame beta chains. Rows merge per CDR3 protein into single entries with the most common DNA and genes. The sample table holds about 180,000 distinct CDR3 sequences, of which 60% were seen once. About 70% of the sample lies in the top ten.

TRIzol reagent was used to extract blood RNA from unsorted whole blood, while the DNeasy Blood & Tissue kit provided the germline DNA. Sample: peripheral blood. The receptors originated from a middle-aged man with primary liver carcinoma and hepatitis B virus infection.

This clonotype occurred a few times. This sequence joins TRBV6-6 and TRBJ2-2, with TRBD2 as a possible D gene (5 bases). The CDR3 is made up of 13 amino acids. Looked up from germline, CDR1 is MNHNY and CDR2 is SVGAGI (reference sequence). Trimming took off 8 bases at V and 3 bases at J, with 10 bases between the two ends. In nucleotides, the CDR3 is TGTGCCAGCCAAAACGGGGACACCGGGGAGCTGTTTTTT. Protein sequence: CASQNGDTGELFF.

This clonotype was detected ten times or more. V usage is TRBV29-1 and J usage is TRBJ2-6; D call uncertain. Per the germline V gene, CDR1 is SQVTM and CDR2 is ANQGSEA. The length of the CDR3 is 12 residues. The V end lost 4 bases, the J end lost 1 base, and 2 bases lay between the germline ends. As DNA, the CDR3 is TGCAGCGTTGTATCTGGGGCCAACGTCCTGACTTTC. Its protein product is CSVVSGANVLTF. The full variable domain, in which reference TRBV29-1 and TRBJ2-6 provide the parts outside the CDR3, is SAVISQKPSRDICQRGTSLTIQCQVDSQVTMMFWYRQQPGQSLTLIATANQGSEATYESGFVIDKFPISRPNLTFSTLTVSNMSPEDSSIYLCSVVSGANVLTFGAGSRLTVL.

Concerning this clonotype itself: A much larger clone lies a single base off, so this may be a read error. The chain uses TRBV29-1 and TRBJ2-7; 7 bases align to TRBD2. CDR1 and CDR2 from the germline V gene are SQVTM and ANQGSEA. The CDR3 spans 12 residues. The CDR3 sequence: CSVGEGSYDQYF. The CDR3 DNA reads as TGCAGCGTTGGGGAGGGGTCCTACGATCAGTACTTC.

This clonotype was seen a few times. V is TRBV29-1 and J is TRBJ2-2; D possibly uses TRBD1 or TRBD2 (5 bases each). This CDR3 contains 15 residues. Trimming removed 4 bases at V and 9 bases at J, with 21 bases between. CDR1 is SQVTM, CDR2 ANQGSEA, per germline. The CDR3 DNA sequence: TGCAGCGTTGTTGAACCGGGGCGGCGAAACCGGGAGCTGTTTTTT. Its translation: CSVVEPGRRNRELFF.

This chain connects TRBV4-2 to TRBJ1-3; no definite D call. The germline gives CDR1 LGHNA, CDR2 YNFKEQ. CDR3 length: 17 amino acids. The V end lost 2 bases, the J end lost 0 bases, and 14 bases lay between the germline ends. The CDR3 DNA sequence: TGTGCCAGCAGCCAAACCTTGGGAGGGTTCTCTGGAAACACCATATATTTT. Translation gives CASSQTLGGFSGNTIYF.

Only a few counts were recorded for this clonotype. The V gene is TRBV12-3 or TRBV12-4, the J gene TRBJ2-3; TRBD2 agrees at 12 bases. The CDR3 runs 16 residues. V shed 7 bases, J shed 2 bases, and the junction held 7 bases outside the gene matches. This CDR3 reads CASTHGTSGLTDTQYF. DNA of the CDR3: TGTGCCAGCACCCATGGGACTAGCGGGCTCACAGATACGCAGTATTTT.

The table lists this clonotype with many counts. The chain links TRBV6-1 to TRBJ2-5; TRBD2 is a possible D gene (5 bases). V dropped 4 bases and J dropped 2 bases, with 8 bases sitting between them. CDR3 length equals 13 residues. The V gene's germline CDR1 is MNHNS and CDR2 SASEGT. The CDR3 spells CASSGGGQETQYF. CDR3 in DNA: TGTGCCAGCAGTGGTGGCGGGCAAGAGACCCAGTACTTC.